The next 19 T cell receptor beta chains were all read from a single sample in a study of PD-1 and CTLA-4 blockade in melanoma. The repertoire was sequenced with immunoSEQ multiplex PCR; TCRdb's copy has only in-frame clones and lacks some. The table includes 7,200 or so clones, about four fifths detected once. The sequencing here drew on CD8+ T cells from peripheral blood, taken before anti-PD-1 treatment. The source of these receptors is a human donor with melanoma.

In its sample, this clone was seen once. This chain joins TRBV2 and TRBJ2-7; D remains ambiguous. Trimming took 2 bases from V and 3 from J, leaving 8 bases between them. The CDR3 spans 13 residues. CDR1 SNHLY and CDR2 FYNNEI come from the germline V gene. The CDR3, as DNA: TGTGCCAGCAGTGAATCTCAAAACTACGAGCAGTACTTC. This gives the protein CASSESQNYEQYF. Complete variable domain (other parts from reference TRBV2 and TRBJ2-7): EPEVTQTPSHQVTQMGQEVILRCVPISNHLYFYWYRQILGQKVEFLVSFYNNEISEKSEIFDDQFSVERPDGSNFTLKIRSTKLEDSAMYFCASSESQNYEQYFGPGTRLTVT.

The chain carries TRBV3-1 (or the pseudogene TRBV3-2) and TRBJ2-2; D possibly matches TRBD1 or TRBD2 (5 bases each). The germline gives CDR1 LGHDT, CDR2 YNNKEL (reference sequence). The CDR3 sequence is 16 residues long. V lost 3 bases to trimming and J lost 3 bases, with 14 bases between them. The DNA for the CDR3 is TGTGCCAGCAGCCAGGGCTGTCTGGGGGACACCGGGGAGCTGTTTTTT. As protein: CASSQGCLGDTGELFF.

CDR3: CASSQDGTGFQPQHF. In DNA form, the CDR3 reads TGCGCCAGCAGCCAAGATGGCACAGGGTTTCAGCCCCAGCATTTT. V usage is TRBV4-3 and J usage is TRBJ1-5, with a tentative D call TRBD1 (6 bases). The CDR3 covers 15 residues. Trimming took off 0 bases at V and 6 bases at J, with 12 bases between the two ends. Germline V gives CDR1 LGHNA, CDR2 YSLEER.

The gene calls are TRBV19 and TRBJ1-1; D ambiguous. This CDR3 spans 13 amino acids. Trimming took off 3 bases at V and 2 bases at J, with 7 bases between the two ends. CDR1 is LNHDA and CDR2 is SQIVND in the germline V gene (reference sequence). Written as DNA, the CDR3 is TGTGCCAGTAGTATCGGGCCCAACACTGAAGCTTTCTTT. Protein product: CASSIGPNTEAFF.

This chain joins TRBV11-2 and TRBJ2-2; no clear D. V lost 5 bases and J 0 bases, leaving 10 bases between the germline ends. Germline values: CDR1 SGHAT, CDR2 FQNNGV. CDR3 length: 15 residues. The chain's CDR3 is CASSTTATNTGELFF. CDR3 DNA sequence: TGTGCCAGCAGCACCACAGCTACGAACACCGGGGAGCTGTTTTTT.

This chain links TRBV24-1 with TRBJ2-2; 8 positions match TRBD1. CDR1 and CDR2 from the germline V gene are KGHDR and SFDVKD. After removal of 0 bases from V and 7 bases from J, the junction contained 6 bases not matched to a gene. The CDR3 consists of 16 residues. This CDR3 reads CATSDLPRGLGGELFF. CDR3 DNA sequence: TGTGCCACCAGTGATTTGCCCAGGGGGCTAGGCGGGGAGCTGTTTTTT.

This clone was counted once. The chain employs TRBV9 and TRBJ1-2; the match to TRBD1 covers 8 bases. The CDR3 length is 15 residues. Germline-derived CDR1 and CDR2 are SGDLS and YYNGEE. V was pared by 2 bases and J by 2 bases, with 5 bases of the junction left unmatched. The CDR3 DNA reads as TGTGCCAGCAGCGTTGGGACAGGAGAGAACTATGGCTACACCTTC. This sequence encodes CASSVGTGENYGYTF.

The rearrangement links TRBV9 to TRBJ2-7; the D gene is possibly TRBD2 (6 bases). Germline values: CDR1 SGDLS, CDR2 YYNGEE. CDR3 length: 13 residues. Trimming stripped 0 bases from V and 3 bases from J, with 7 bases between. CDR3 coding DNA: TGTGCCAGCAGCGTAGGGGACTTCTACGAGCAGTACTTC. This sequence encodes CASSVGDFYEQYF. Combining the CDR3 with reference TRBV9 and TRBJ2-7 gives the whole variable domain DSGVTQTPKHLITATGQRVTLRCSPRSGDLSVYWYQQSLDQGLQFLIQYYNGEERAKGNILERFSAQQFPDLHSELNLSSLELGDSALYFCASSVGDFYEQYFGPGTRLTVT.

The V call is TRBV27, the J call TRBJ1-1; unclear D gene. The ends were cut back, 3 bases at V and 3 bases at J, with 11 bases in the middle. The V gene's germline CDR1 is MNHEY and CDR2 SMNVEV (reference sequence). The CDR3 is 14 amino acids. The CDR3 region is CASSLSMTHTEAFF. DNA of the CDR3: TGTGCCAGCAGTTTGTCCATGACCCACACTGAAGCTTTCTTT.

V and J are TRBV10-3 and TRBJ2-3; D gene unclear. The CDR3 has 13 amino acids. V gave up 1 base and J gave up 3 bases, with 5 bases separating them. Germline CDR1 reads ENHRY; CDR2 reads SYGVKD. CDR3 nucleotide sequence: TGTGCCATCAGTGAGTTCGGTACAGATACGCAGTATTTT. Amino acid sequence: CAISEFGTDTQYF.

This chain uses TRBV11-2 with TRBJ2-1; 8 bases are shared with TRBD1. V shed 6 bases and J 10 bases; nucleotides not matched to a gene: 8. Germline V CDR1 and CDR2: SGHAT, FQNNGV. The CDR3 consists of 13 residues. This chain's CDR3 is CASSPTGGKEQFF. The CDR3 region has the DNA TGTGCCAGCAGTCCTACAGGGGGTAAAGAGCAGTTCTTC.

This clone occurred once. This rearrangement joins TRBV4-2 to TRBJ2-7; 8 bases are a match to TRBD2. CDR3 length: 16 residues. J gave up 2 bases and V 0 bases, and 6 bases lay outside the gene matches. Looked up from germline, CDR1 is LGHNA and CDR2 is YNFKEQ. The CDR3 region is CASSQDSPSGPYEQYF. CDR3 DNA: TGTGCCAGCAGCCAAGATTCGCCTAGCGGGCCCTACGAGCAGTACTTC.

The chain uses TRBV7-2 and TRBJ1-6, with D possibly being TRBD1 (6 bases). This CDR3 is built from 14 residues. Per germline, CDR1 SGHTA and CDR2 FQGNSA. V was shortened by 5 bases and J by 11 bases, with 16 bases between the two germline ends. Here the CDR3 reads CASSQTSDRPPLHF. The DNA for the CDR3 is TGTGCCAGCAGCCAAACCTCGGACAGACCACCCCTCCACTTT.

The gene calls are TRBV5-6 and TRBJ1-1; D remains unclear. Per germline, CDR1 SGHDT and CDR2 YYEEEE. V was cut by 3 bases and J by 1 base, with 4 bases left in between. CDR3 length: 12 residues. CDR3 residues: CASSYGNTEAFF. The CDR3 coding sequence is TGTGCCAGCAGCTATGGGAACACTGAAGCTTTCTTT.

The rearrangement links TRBV6-5 to TRBJ1-1; D gene ambiguous. Germline V gives CDR1 MNHEY, CDR2 SVGAGI. Trimming left V 2 bases short and J 1 base short, with 5 bases between. The CDR3 is made up of 13 amino acids. CDR3 sequence: CASSYAGNTEAFF. CDR3 nucleotide sequence: TGTGCCAGCAGTTACGCCGGGAACACTGAAGCTTTCTTT.

The chain links TRBV12-3 or TRBV12-4 to TRBJ2-1; a weak D match, TRBD2 (6 bases). The ends were cut back, 4 bases at V and 6 bases at J, with 10 bases in the middle. The CDR3 covers 13 residues. The CDR3 here is CASSWTTSNEQFF. The CDR3 bases are TGTGCCAGCAGTTGGACGACTAGCAATGAGCAGTTCTTC.

The V call is TRBV10-3, the J call TRBJ1-1, with 9 bases aligning to TRBD1. V was pared by 3 bases and J by 0 bases, with 11 bases of the junction left unmatched. The CDR3 covers 18 residues. Germline V gene sequence: CDR1 ENHRY, CDR2 SYGVKD. For the CDR3, the DNA is TGTGCCATCAGTGACGCGGGGGACAGGGAGGTCATGAACACTGAAGCTTTCTTT. Encoded protein: CAISDAGDREVMNTEAFF.

This chain connects TRBV11-3 to TRBJ2-7; D perhaps matches TRBD2 (6 bases). The V gene lost 2 bases and the J gene lost 2 bases, with 16 bases spanning the gap. Germline V CDR1 and CDR2: SGHNT, YENEEA. The length of the CDR3 is 16 residues. CDR3 protein: CASSLPSGVHAYEQYF. DNA for the CDR3: TGTGCCAGCAGCTTACCATCGGGGGTCCATGCCTACGAGCAGTACTTC.

This sequence joins TRBV12-3 or TRBV12-4 and TRBJ1-1; 7 positions match TRBD1. V dropped 5 bases and J dropped 5; count of bases not matched to a gene: 5. The CDR3 totals 13 residues. CDR3 in DNA: TGTGCCAGCAGTGACAGGGATGTTACTGAAGCTTTCTTT. Its translation is CASSDRDVTEAFF.